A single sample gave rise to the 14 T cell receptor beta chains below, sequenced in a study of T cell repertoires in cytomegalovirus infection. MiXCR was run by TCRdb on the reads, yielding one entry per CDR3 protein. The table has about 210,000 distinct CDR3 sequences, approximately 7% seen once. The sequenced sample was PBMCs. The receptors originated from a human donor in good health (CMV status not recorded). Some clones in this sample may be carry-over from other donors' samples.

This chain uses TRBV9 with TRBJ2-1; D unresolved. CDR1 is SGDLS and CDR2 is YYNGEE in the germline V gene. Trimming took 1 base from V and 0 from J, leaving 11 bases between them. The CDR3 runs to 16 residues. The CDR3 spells CASSVNSPSSYNEQFF. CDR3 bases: TGTGCCAGCAGCGTAAACAGCCCGAGCTCCTACAATGAGCAGTTCTTC. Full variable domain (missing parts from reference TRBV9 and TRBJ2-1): DSGVTQTPKHLITATGQRVTLRCSPRSGDLSVYWYQQSLDQGLQFLIQYYNGEERAKGNILERFSAQQFPDLHSELNLSSLELGDSALYFCASSVNSPSSYNEQFFGPGTRLTVL.

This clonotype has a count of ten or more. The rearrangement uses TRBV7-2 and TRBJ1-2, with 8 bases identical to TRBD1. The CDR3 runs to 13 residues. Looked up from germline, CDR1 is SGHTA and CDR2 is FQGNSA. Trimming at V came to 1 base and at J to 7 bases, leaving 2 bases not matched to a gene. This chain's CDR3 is CASSLGQGAGYTF. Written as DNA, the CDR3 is TGTGCCAGCAGCTTAGGGCAGGGGGCTGGCTACACCTTC.

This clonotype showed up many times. CDR3 amino acids: CASSPASRYNEQFF. CDR3 sequence (DNA): TGTGCCAGCAGTCCAGCGAGTCGCTACAATGAGCAGTTCTTC. This rearrangement joins TRBV2 to TRBJ2-1; unclear D gene. Germline-derived CDR1 and CDR2 are SNHLY and FYNNEI. V lost 5 bases and J 3 bases, leaving 11 bases between the germline ends. This CDR3 region has 14 residues.

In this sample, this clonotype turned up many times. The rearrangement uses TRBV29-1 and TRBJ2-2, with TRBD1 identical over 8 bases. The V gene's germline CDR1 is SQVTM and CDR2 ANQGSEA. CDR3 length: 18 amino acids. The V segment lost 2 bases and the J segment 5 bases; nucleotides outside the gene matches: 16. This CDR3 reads CSVEMGKGAGGRTGELFF. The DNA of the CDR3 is TGCAGCGTTGAAATGGGGAAAGGGGCAGGGGGCAGGACCGGGGAGCTGTTTTTT.

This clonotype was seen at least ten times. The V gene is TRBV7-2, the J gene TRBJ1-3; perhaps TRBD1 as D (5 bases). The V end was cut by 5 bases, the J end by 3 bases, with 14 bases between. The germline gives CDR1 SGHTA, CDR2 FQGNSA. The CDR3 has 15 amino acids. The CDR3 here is CASSRPGGYGNTIYF. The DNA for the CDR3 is TGTGCCAGCAGCCGCCCTGGGGGATATGGAAACACCATATATTTT.

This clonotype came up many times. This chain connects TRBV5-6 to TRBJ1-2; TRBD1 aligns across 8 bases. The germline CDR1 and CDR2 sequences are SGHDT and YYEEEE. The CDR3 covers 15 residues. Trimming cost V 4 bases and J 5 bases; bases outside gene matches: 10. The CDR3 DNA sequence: TGTGCCAGCAGCGACCCCGGGACAGGCCCATATGGCTACACCTTC. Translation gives CASSDPGTGPYGYTF.

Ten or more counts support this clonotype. CDR3 sequence (DNA): TGTGCCAGCAGCTTGTGGGGAGCGGGGTCGCAGTATTTT. Encoded protein: CASSLWGAGSQYF. The chain combines TRBV5-4 with TRBJ2-3; 7 bases align to TRBD2. Germline values: CDR1 SGHNT, CDR2 YYREEE (reference sequence). The CDR3 length is 13 residues. Trimming removed 1 base from V and 10 bases from J; junction bases left unmatched: 6.

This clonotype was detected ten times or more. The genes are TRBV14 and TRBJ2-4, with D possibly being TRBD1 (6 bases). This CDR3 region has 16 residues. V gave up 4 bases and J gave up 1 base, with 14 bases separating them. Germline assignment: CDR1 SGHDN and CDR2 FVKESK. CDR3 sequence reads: CASSPRTGQAKNIQYF. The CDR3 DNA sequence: TGTGCCAGCAGCCCTCGTACAGGACAGGCCAAAAACATTCAGTACTTC.

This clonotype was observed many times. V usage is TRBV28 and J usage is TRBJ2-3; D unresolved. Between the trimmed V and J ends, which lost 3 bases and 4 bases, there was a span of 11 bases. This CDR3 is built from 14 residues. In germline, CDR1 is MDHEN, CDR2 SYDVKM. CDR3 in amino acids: CASSFPNTADTQYF. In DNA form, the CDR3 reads TGTGCCAGCAGTTTCCCTAACACGGCAGATACGCAGTATTTT.

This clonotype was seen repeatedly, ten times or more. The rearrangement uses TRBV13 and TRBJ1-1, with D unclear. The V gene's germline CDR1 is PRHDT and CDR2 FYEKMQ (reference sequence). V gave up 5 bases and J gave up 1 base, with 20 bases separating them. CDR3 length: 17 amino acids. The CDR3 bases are TGTGCCAGCAGCGCGGCGGGCCTGACAACAACGAACACTGAAGCTTTCTTT. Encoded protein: CASSAAGLTTTNTEAFF.

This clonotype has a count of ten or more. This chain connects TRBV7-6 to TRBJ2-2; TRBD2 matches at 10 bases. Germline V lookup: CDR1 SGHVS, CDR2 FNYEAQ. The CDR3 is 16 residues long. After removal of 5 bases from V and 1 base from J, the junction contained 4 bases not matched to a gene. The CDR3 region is CASSPRLAGNTGELFF. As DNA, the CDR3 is TGTGCCAGCAGCCCTAGACTAGCGGGGAACACCGGGGAGCTGTTTTTT.

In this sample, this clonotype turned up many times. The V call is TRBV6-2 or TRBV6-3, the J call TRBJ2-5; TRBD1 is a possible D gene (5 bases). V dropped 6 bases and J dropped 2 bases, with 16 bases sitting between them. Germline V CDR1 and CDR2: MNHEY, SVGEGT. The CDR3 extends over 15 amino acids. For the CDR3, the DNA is TGTGCCAGCAGCCCTAGACAGATTCTACAAGAGACCCAGTACTTC. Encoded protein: CASSPRQILQETQYF.

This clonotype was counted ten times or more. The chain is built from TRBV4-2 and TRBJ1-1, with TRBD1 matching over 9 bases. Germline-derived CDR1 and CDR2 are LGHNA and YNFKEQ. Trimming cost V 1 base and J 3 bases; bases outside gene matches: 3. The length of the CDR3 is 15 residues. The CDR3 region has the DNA TGTGCCAGCAGCCAAGGGACAGGGGACGACACTGAAGCTTTCTTT. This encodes CASSQGTGDDTEAFF.

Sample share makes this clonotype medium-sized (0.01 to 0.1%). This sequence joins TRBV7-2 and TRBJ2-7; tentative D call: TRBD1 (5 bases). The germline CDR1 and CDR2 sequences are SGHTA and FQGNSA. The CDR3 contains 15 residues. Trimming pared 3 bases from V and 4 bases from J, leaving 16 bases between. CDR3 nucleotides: TGTGCCAGCAGCTTTAGACAGCAACTATCTTACGAGCAGTACTTC. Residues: CASSFRQQLSYEQYF. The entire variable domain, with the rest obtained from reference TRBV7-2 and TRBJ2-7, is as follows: GAGVSQSPSNKVTEKGKDVELRCDPISGHTALYWYRQSLGQGLEFLIYFQGNSAPDKSGLPSDRFSAERTGGSVSTLTIQRTQQEDSAVYLCASSFRQQLSYEQYFGPGTRLTVT.